The clone carrying this T cell receptor beta chain was seen a few times. Original processing methods: Quantification of nucleated cells was approximated via reference gene primer amplification. Assay used: immunoSEQ multiplex PCR; TCRdb lists only in-frame clones, some missing. The V and J calls and clone size come from that table; D and trimming were worked out from the DNA. The table includes some 65,000 clones, approximately 85% detected once. The data are from a study of blood T cell repertoires in COVID-19. The J segment lost 1 base and the V segment lost 8 bases, leaving 4 bases of the junction unmatched. Per the germline V gene, CDR1 is SGHAT and CDR2 is FQNNGV. This CDR3 region has 13 residues.

This TCR derives from an older man with acute or convalescent COVID-19. The sequencing sample was made of peripheral blood. The chain joins TRBV11-2 to TRBJ1-1, with 7 bases identical to TRBD1. The CDR3: CASARQGNTEAFF. CDR3 bases: TGTGCCAGCGCAAGACAGGGGAACACTGAAGCTTTCTTT.